These 5 T cell receptor beta chains originate from one sample sequenced in a study of cytomegalovirus exposure and HLA in healthy donors. The PCR ran on 60 Vbeta and 13 Jbeta primers. Method: immunoSEQ multiplex PCR; TCRdb's copy keeps in-frame clones and lacks some. The data hold some 76,000 clones, with 86% observed a single time. Sequencing was done on a sample of PBMCs. The receptors come from a young woman in good health and CMV-seronegative.

J is TRBJ2-7 and V is TRBV11-2, with 10 bases that match TRBD2. Germline trimming cut 5 bases from V and 7 bases from J; bases unmatched to any gene: 20. The CDR3 contains 18 residues. Looked up from germline, CDR1 is SGHAT and CDR2 is FQNNGV. CDR3 sequence reads: CASSPSKREGLPRGEQYF. DNA for the CDR3: TGTGCCAGCAGCCCCTCAAAGCGGGAGGGCCTTCCGCGGGGTGAGCAGTACTTC. Full variable domain (missing parts from reference TRBV11-2 and TRBJ2-7): EAGVAQSPRYKIIEKRQSVAFWCNPISGHATLYWYQQILGQGPKLLIQFQNNGVVDDSQLPKDRFSAERLKGVDSTLKIQPAKLEDSAVYLCASSPSKREGLPRGEQYFGPGTRLTVT.

V usage is TRBV29-1 and J usage is TRBJ2-2, with 8 nucleotides matching TRBD1. The CDR3 covers 13 residues. The V gene end was trimmed by 6 bases and the J gene end by 7 bases; junction bases not matched to a gene: 7. Germline V gene lookup returns CDR1 SQVTM and CDR2 ANQGSEA. DNA for the CDR3: TGCAGCGTGACCCAGGGGGCAGTCGGGGAGCTGTTTTTT. This gives the protein CSVTQGAVGELFF.

The rearrangement links TRBV10-3 to TRBJ1-1; TRBD1 might be the D (5 bases). Germline values: CDR1 ENHRY, CDR2 SYGVKD. Trimming shortened V by 3 bases and J by 1 base, and 12 bases separated the two germline ends. CDR3 length: 15 amino acids. CDR3 sequence (DNA): TGTGCCATCAGTGACATCTACAGGACGAACACTGAAGCTTTCTTT. Encoded protein: CAISDIYRTNTEAFF.

This chain uses TRBV14 with TRBJ2-2, with no clear D. Trimming cost V 7 bases and J 0 bases, with 3 bases left between them. Germline V gene lookup returns CDR1 SGHDN and CDR2 FVKESK. There are 12 residues in the CDR3. The CDR3 DNA reads as TGTGCCAGCAACTCGAACACCGGGGAGCTGTTTTTT. It yields the protein CASNSNTGELFF.

This clone has only a few counts. V gene TRBV6-5 combines with J gene TRBJ1-5, with D unresolved. This CDR3 spans 14 amino acids. Germline V lookup: CDR1 MNHEY, CDR2 SVGAGI. V lost 6 bases to trimming and J lost 0 bases, with 9 bases between them. The CDR3 DNA sequence: TGTGCCAGCAGCCGCACAAATAGCAATCAGCCCCAGCATTTT. Its translation is CASSRTNSNQPQHF.